A selection of T cell receptor delta chains follows, all from one sample in a study of Vδ1+ human thymocytes. TCRdb re-called the multiplex PCR reads with CATT. The sample shows about 53,000 delta-chain clones, about 15% of them seen only once. Sequences were obtained from Vdelta1+ gamma-delta thymocytes from the thymus. The source of these receptors is a girl under three years old who had congenital heart surgery. Each CDR3 is given with its conserved first and last residue. The D gene is left open where the match is weak. Not every row has a clone size; where given, it reads once, few, many or a size class.

>few|TRDJ1|21|TRDD3|TRDV1
CALGELGTRTGGQSYTDKLIF
>few|TRDJ1|22|TRDD3|TRDV1
CALGEWVDEVLGDGRYTDKLIF
>NA|TRDJ1|16|TRDD3|TRDV1
CALDAALGDITDKLIF
>NA|TRDJ1|20|TRDD3|TRDV1
CALGETLAPWGMGYTDKLIF
>few|TRDJ1|21|TRDD3|TRDV1
CALGTIGALLGARRATDKLIF
>NA|TRDJ1|19|TRDD3|TRDV1
CALAVRTGGYGQYTDKLIF
>few|TRDJ1|18|NA|TRDV1
CALGEYGLHPKYWPKLIF
>NA|TRDJ1|18|TRDD3|TRDV1
CALGVSDSLGDTSDKLIF
>once|TRDJ1|19|NA|TRDV1
CALGERGYGHAGNPDKLIF
>NA|TRDJ1|20|TRDD3|TRDV1
CALGEHPFPSLGDYIDKLIF
>NA|TRDJ1|18|TRDD3|TRDV1
CALGEAFWGTPNTDKLIF
>NA|TRDJ1|21|NA|TRDV1
CALGSLTFLPYWGTTTDKLIF
>few|TRDJ1|20|TRDD2|TRDV1
CALGAWCLPTLLGDTDKLIF
>NA|TRDJ1|20|TRDD3|TRDV1
CALGEQSTRGIRLYTDKLIF
>few|TRDJ1|15|NA|TRDV1
CALGESPRGGDKLIF
>NA|TRDJ1|25|TRDD3|TRDV1
CALGELDRLIDTGTGGLRYTDKLIF
>NA|TRDJ1|23|TRDD3|TRDV1
CALGELTGLGERYWGILGDKLIF
>few|TRDJ1|21|NA|TRDV1
CALGNLPSSGTSQEWPDKLIF
>NA|TRDJ1|15|TRDD3|TRDV1
CALGEPVGGGSKLIF
>few|TRDJ1|28|TRDD3|TRDV1
CALGETNQPHTFSGWGQNPAYSTDKLIF
>few|TRDJ1|22|TRDD3|TRDV2
CACDTVTLYWGIRFSRTDKLIF
>few|TRDJ1|21|NA|TRDV1
CALGELFLPTGSRTGADKLIF
>NA|TRDJ1|19|NA|TRDV1
CALGELRGGPPSYTDKLIF
>few|TRDJ1|16|NA|TRDV1
CALGELILPYTDKLIF
>NA|TRDJ1|17|NA|TRDV1
CALGAFLPPTGTDKLIF
>NA|TRDJ1|25|TRDD3|TRDV3
CASITTNLSRSILLGDRGGNDKLIF
>NA|TRDJ1|18|TRDD3|TRDV1
CALGGSTKLGGRTDKLIF
>NA|TRDJ1|16|NA|TRDV1
CALGCPSGFTPDKLIF